This TCR beta chain was retrieved from a study of T cell repertoires in cytomegalovirus infection. Overall study results and limits: HLA-C-restricted CMV-specific TCR beta clonotypes prevailed in the ex vivo response.

One entry per CDR3 protein, called by TCRdb with MiXCR from the reads. The data hold 200,000 to 300,000 distinct CDR3 sequences, with roughly 10% observed a single time. The V segment lost 6 bases and the J segment 5 bases; nucleotides outside the gene matches: 6. The germline gives CDR1 SGHTA, CDR2 FQGNSA. The length of the CDR3 is 13 residues. This clonotype was detected many times. Its antigen is unidentified. The material sequenced was PBMCs. The V and J genes are TRBV7-2 and TRBJ1-1; 7 bases line up with TRBD1. The sequence derives from a human donor in good health (CMV status not recorded). Some clones in this sample may be carry-over from other donors' samples. The CDR3 spells CASRETGRTEAFF. The CDR3 nucleotides read TGTGCCAGCAGGGAGACAGGGAGGACTGAAGCTTTCTTT. Drawing the rest from reference TRBV7-2 and TRBJ1-1, the complete variable domain is GAGVSQSPSNKVTEKGKDVELRCDPISGHTALYWYRQSLGQGLEFLIYFQGNSAPDKSGLPSDRFSAERTGGSVSTLTIQRTQQEDSAVYLCASRETGRTEAFFGQGTRLTVV.